This T cell receptor (beta chain) stems from a study of cytomegalovirus exposure and HLA in healthy donors. Study as a whole: There were 90 million to 140 million unique TCR beta sequences, drawn from 150 million to 200 million T cells, in an earlier analysis.

General study results and limits: In a later analysis, specific HLA alleles were associated with around 17,000 TCR beta sequences at a 0.05 false discovery rate.

V gave up 2 bases and J gave up 2 bases; unmatched junction bases: 7. Per germline, CDR1 LNHDA and CDR2 SQIVND (reference sequence). The CDR3 is 16 residues long. It was with 60 Vbeta and 13 Jbeta primers that the PCR ran. Assay used: immunoSEQ multiplex PCR; TCRdb lists only in-frame clones, some missing. The sample gives 200,000 or so clones, 82% of which show up once; 6.5% is in the top ten. With respect to this clone: Its cognate antigen is unknown.

The chain uses TRBV19 and TRBJ2-7, with TRBD1 matching over 9 bases. Sequenced: PBMCs. The TCR sequence derives from a woman in her fifties or sixties in good health and CMV-seropositive. The CDR3 coding sequence is TGTGCCAGTAGTATAAAGGGCGGACAGGGGACCTACGAGCAGTACTTC. This encodes CASSIKGGQGTYEQYF. The full variable domain, rest sourced from reference TRBV19 and TRBJ2-7, is DGGITQSPKYLFRKEGQNVTLSCEQNLNHDAMYWYRQDPGQGLRLIYYSQIVNDFQKGDIAEGYSVSREKKESFPLTVTSAQKNPTAFYLCASSIKGGQGTYEQYFGPGTRLTVT.